Listed below are T cell receptor beta chains from one sample, sequenced in a study of untreated major depressive disorder. Here immunoSEQ multiplex PCR was the method, and the copy in TCRdb shows in-frame clones only, minus some. The data hold approximately 20,000 clones, with 70% to 90% observed a single time. Sequencing was performed on CD4+ T cells from PBMCs. These receptor sequences come from a woman under 40 in good health. CDR3s include the opening cysteine and the closing phenylalanine or tryptophan. The D gene is left open where the match is weak.

. TRBJ1-2 TRBV7-2 CASSLVRGERGYTF TGTGCCAGCAGCTTAGTGAGGGGGGAACGGGGCTACACCTTC
TRBD1 TRBJ1-6 TRBV28 CASSLPGGQVENSPLHF TGTGCCAGCAGTTTACCAGGGGGCCAAGTTGAGAATTCACCCCTCCACTTT
. TRBJ1-4 TRBV30 CAWSTLREKLFF TGTGCCTGGAGTACATTAAGGGAAAAACTGTTTTTT
TRBD1 TRBJ1-6 TRBV7-3 CASSPTGNSPLHF TGTGCCAGCAGCCCGACAGGGAATTCACCCCTCCACTTT
TRBD1 TRBJ2-7 TRBV6-5 CASSSPWTGGSYEQYF TGTGCCAGCAGTTCCCCCTGGACAGGGGGCTCCTACGAGCAGTACTTC
TRBD1 TRBJ2-3 TRBV5-4 CASSLGGTGGKYTQYF TGTGCCAGCAGCTTGGGCGGGACAGGGGGCAAGTATACGCAGTATTTT
. TRBJ2-1 TRBV10-3 CAIRGGLSPYNEQFF TGTGCCATCAGAGGGGGGTTATCCCCTTACAATGAGCAGTTCTTC
TRBD1 TRBJ2-2 TRBV4-2 CAARDRVNSARELFF TGTGCCGCCCGGGACAGGGTCAATTCGGCCCGGGAGCTGTTTTTT
TRBD2 TRBJ2-1 TRBV11-2 CASSLVLAGAGEQFF TGTGCCAGCAGCTTAGTTCTAGCGGGGGCTGGTGAGCAGTTCTTC
. TRBJ2-1 TRBV6-5 CASSYPGQINEQFF TGTGCCAGCAGTTATCCTGGACAGATCAATGAGCAGTTCTTC
TRBD1 TRBJ1-2 TRBV15 CATSRDLTGGYGYTF TGTGCCACCAGCAGAGATTTGACAGGGGGCTACGGCTACACCTTC
TRBD2 TRBJ2-6 TRBV27 CASSFRGGRVAGANVLTF TGTGCCAGCAGTTTCCGCGGGGGGAGGGTCGCTGGGGCCAACGTCCTGACTTTC
TRBD2 TRBJ2-7 TRBV4-3 CASSQTPSQGLAVYEQYF TGCGCCAGCAGCCAAACCCCTTCACAGGGACTAGCGGTCTACGAGCAGTACTTC
. TRBJ1-1 TRBV5-1 CASGREVNTEAFF TGCGCCAGTGGACGCGAGGTAAACACTGAAGCTTTCTTT
. TRBJ1-5 TRBV7-9 CASGTSNQPQHF TGTGCCAGCGGAACATCCAATCAGCCCCAGCATTTT